This TCR beta chain is from a study of molecular identifiers for immune sequencing clone quantification. MiXCR was run by TCRdb on the PCR reads, yielding one entry per CDR3 protein. The top ten clones hold roughly 0.85% of a sample with 550,000 to 750,000 distinct CDR3 sequences, 15% to 20% of them seen once. The CDR3 totals 15 residues. Germline assignment: CDR1 SEHNR and CDR2 FQNEAQ (reference sequence). The germline V and J ends were trimmed by 4 bases and 7 bases, with 17 bases remaining between them. Study-wide results and caveats: Highly expanded clone sizes could be underestimated through barcode sharing by identical TCR molecules. Over 97% of CMV-specific effector molecules, but under 1% of naive ones, were in clones above 20 copies. Spiked Jurkat TCR RNA equal to one cell could reportedly be picked out among approximately 980,000 naive cells.

Sorting captured naive CD8 T cells as CD8+CD4-CCR7+CD45RA+. In its sample, this clonotype was seen many times. Its antigen is as yet unknown. The source material was naive CD8+ T cells from blood, with Jurkat cell RNA spiked in. The sample's subset: FACS-sorted CD8+CD4-CCR7+CD45RA+ naive T cells. This clonotype was obtained from a human donor in good health. Some libraries in this study had Jurkat cell RNA spiked in. The chain combines TRBV7-9 with TRBJ2-4; the D gene could be TRBD1 or TRBD2 (5 bases each). CDR3 protein: CASSSLEGTKNIQYF. CDR3 DNA sequence: TGTGCCAGCAGCTCCCTCGAGGGGACGAAGAACATTCAGTACTTC.